This T cell receptor (beta chain) was identified during a study of blood T cells in healthy people across ages. This clonotype has ten or more counts. The V gene's germline CDR1 is SGHDT and CDR2 YYEEEE. V lost 5 bases to trimming and J lost 6 bases; unmatched junction nucleotides: 4. There are 14 residues in the CDR3. The sample providers were healthy Caucasian people from Russia, aged about 6 to 100. A second PCR of roughly 7 to 11 cycles used a sample-barcoded 5' primer and a J-beta primer mix. TCRdb itself ran the 5' RACE reads through MiXCR, one entry per CDR3 protein. The data show hundreds of thousands of distinct CDR3 sequences, around 31% seen once.

Sample: blood. The chain recombines TRBV5-6 with TRBJ1-5; 11 bases match TRBD1. The receptor was derived from a woman aged 80 or over in good health. This chain's CDR3 is CASSFGQGAQPQHF. Here the CDR3 DNA reads TGTGCCAGCAGTTTTGGACAGGGGGCTCAGCCCCAGCATTTT.